These 13 T cell receptor beta chains came from one sample sequenced in a study of human T cells and chemical hapten exposure. A single record per CDR3 protein comes from TCRdb applying MiXCR to the RACE reads. The sample consists of about 120,000 distinct CDR3 sequences, roughly 12% of them appearing once. The sample's time point: patch test 3, about 24 weeks after DPC sensitization. As for treatment: therapeutic diphenylcyclopropenone sensitization with weekly scalp DPC. Here the sequenced sample was whole blood, taken in connection with sensitization to the hapten diphenylcyclopropenone (DPC). Receptors were obtained from a woman aged 45-59 years with alopecia areata. Some clones in this sample may be carry-over from other donors' samples.

The rearrangement uses TRBV9 and TRBJ2-3, with 8 bases fitting TRBD2. The V and J ends lost 0 bases and 1 base, in that order; junction bases with no gene match: 1. This CDR3 is 15 amino acids long. The germline gives CDR1 SGDLS, CDR2 YYNGEE. CDR3 amino acids: CASSVAGGGTDTQYF. DNA for the CDR3: TGTGCCAGCAGCGTAGCCGGGGGGGGCACAGATACGCAGTATTTT.

This clonotype appeared a few times. The chain has TRBV6-6 and TRBJ2-3, with 8 bases lining up with TRBD2. Germline CDR1 is MNHNY and CDR2 is SVGAGI (reference sequence). The CDR3 consists of 12 residues. V shed 8 bases and J 5 bases; nucleotides not matched to a gene: 3. CDR3 sequence reads: CASRGGQDTQYF. In DNA form, the CDR3 reads TGTGCCAGCCGGGGGGGCCAAGATACGCAGTATTTT.

This chain links TRBV7-9 with TRBJ2-3; TRBD2 might be the D (7 bases). CDR1 SEHNR and CDR2 FQNEAQ come from the germline V gene (reference sequence). The germline V and J ends were trimmed by 4 bases and 2 bases, with 16 bases remaining between them. This CDR3 contains 16 residues. The CDR3 nucleotides read TGTGCCAGCAGCTCCATCTTGCGGGGGCTCACAGATACGCAGTATTTT. The encoded protein is CASSSILRGLTDTQYF.

This clonotype turned up a few times. The J gene is TRBJ1-5, the V gene TRBV27; D is undetermined. This CDR3 is built from 12 residues. Germline V gene sequence: CDR1 MNHEY, CDR2 SMNVEV (reference sequence). Trimming cost V 6 bases and J 6 bases, with 9 bases left between them. CDR3: CASSPPGQPQHF. The DNA for the CDR3 is TGTGCCAGCAGCCCTCCCGGTCAGCCCCAGCATTTT.

This clonotype was observed a handful of times. The chain recombines TRBV5-1 with TRBJ1-1; 9 bases agree with TRBD1. This CDR3 has 16 amino acids. Losses at the gene ends were 3 bases for V and 0 bases for J; bases not matched to a gene: 6. Germline V gene sequence: CDR1 SGHRS, CDR2 YFSETQ. CDR3 in amino acids: CASSSGTGMVNTEAFF. CDR3 DNA: TGCGCCAGCAGCTCCGGGACAGGGATGGTGAACACTGAAGCTTTCTTT. Full variable domain (remainder filled in from reference TRBV5-1 and TRBJ1-1): KAGVTQTPRYLIKTRGQQVTLSCSPISGHRSVSWYQQTPGQGLQFLFEYFSETQRNKGNFPGRFSGRQFSNSRSEMNVSTLELGDSALYLCASSSGTGMVNTEAFFGQGTRLTVV.

This clonotype has just a few counts. This sequence joins TRBV29-1 and TRBJ2-4; 7 bases are a match to TRBD2. Germline CDR1 and CDR2: SQVTM and ANQGSEA. The trim removed 1 base at V and 3 bases at J, leaving 6 bases unmatched. This CDR3 has 15 residues. For the CDR3, the DNA is TGCAGCGTTGAAGGACGGGAGGATGACAAAAACATTCAGTACTTC. Residues: CSVEGREDDKNIQYF.

This clonotype appeared many times. The V call is TRBV15, the J call TRBJ2-5; 8 bases are a match to TRBD1. Germline-derived CDR1 and CDR2 are LNHNV and YYDKDF (reference sequence). CDR3 length: 14 residues. Unmatched junction bases numbered 1, after V lost 0 bases and J lost 4 bases. The CDR3: CATSRETGAETQYF. The CDR3 coding sequence is TGTGCCACCAGCAGAGAGACAGGGGCAGAGACCCAGTACTTC.

This clonotype showed up just a few times. This chain uses TRBV18 with TRBJ2-5, with a possible D match to TRBD1 (5 bases). Trimming removed 4 bases at V and 1 base at J, with 13 bases between. The length of the CDR3 is 15 residues. CDR1 and CDR2 from the germline V gene are KGHSH and LQKENI. CDR3 sequence (DNA): TGTGCCAGCTCACGAGATCAGGGCCCCCAAGAGACCCAGTACTTC. Translated: CASSRDQGPQETQYF.

This chain links TRBV7-2 with TRBJ1-1; a weak D match, TRBD1 (5 bases). Trimming shortened V by 4 bases and J by 0 bases, and 15 bases separated the two germline ends. Germline-derived CDR1 and CDR2 are SGHTA and FQGNSA. The CDR3 spans 16 residues. CDR3: CASSSLQGRMNTEAFF. The CDR3 DNA reads as TGTGCCAGCAGCTCACTTCAGGGACGGATGAACACTGAAGCTTTCTTT.

This clonotype has only a few counts. V gene TRBV20-1 combines with J gene TRBJ2-1; D not certain. CDR3 length: 11 residues. The germline gives CDR1 DFQATT, CDR2 SNEGSKA (reference sequence). The CDR3 loop is CRAESYNEQFF. CDR3 coding DNA: TGCAGGGCGGAGTCCTACAATGAGCAGTTCTTC.

The V and J genes are TRBV5-1 and TRBJ2-3, with a weak D call TRBD2 (6 bases). The CDR3 runs to 15 residues. Between the trimmed V and J ends, which lost 4 bases and 3 bases, there was a span of 15 bases. Germline V gene data show CDR1 as SGHRS and CDR2 as YFSETQ. CDR3 sequence: CASSPPGAGTDTQYF. CDR3 nucleotides: TGCGCCAGCAGCCCGCCCGGCGCGGGGACAGATACGCAGTATTTT.

V gene TRBV3-1 combines with J gene TRBJ2-2, with 7 bases fitting TRBD2. The CDR3 length is 14 residues. The V segment lost 5 bases and the J segment 4 bases; nucleotides outside the gene matches: 4. Germline V gene data show CDR1 as LGHDT and CDR2 as YNNKEL (reference sequence). The CDR3 region is CASSGLGSTGELFF. The CDR3 DNA is TGTGCCAGCAGCGGACTAGGCAGCACCGGGGAGCTGTTTTTT.

The chain uses TRBV9 and TRBJ2-3, with D possibly being TRBD1 or TRBD2 (5 bases each). The V gene lost 2 bases and the J gene lost 2 bases, with 12 bases spanning the gap. This CDR3 has 15 amino acids. Germline values: CDR1 SGDLS, CDR2 YYNGEE. The CDR3 DNA sequence: TGTGCCAGCAGCGTTTCACGGGACCACACAGATACGCAGTATTTT. This sequence encodes CASSVSRDHTDTQYF.